This is a list of T cell receptor beta chains from one sample in a study of blood T cell repertoires in COVID-19. Sequenced by immunoSEQ multiplex PCR; TCRdb stores in-frame clones only, minus some. The sample yields roughly 90,000 clones, 90% seen once. Sequences were obtained from peripheral blood. The receptor source for this set is a human donor with active COVID-19. The donor label of this sample is uncertain. Each CDR3 is given with its conserved first and last residue. A D gene is named only where the DNA matches it firmly. Size tells how often a clone was seen (once, few, many) or the class of an expanded clone, and some rows leave it out.

>few|TRBJ1-1|.|TRBV24-1
TGTGCCACCAGTGAGGCGGGACCGTTGGAGAACACTGAAGCTTTCTTT
CATSEAGPLENTEAFF
>.|TRBJ2-5|TRBD2|TRBV6-6
TGTGCCAGCAGTTACGGGCGGGGGGGTCGAAGAGAGACCCAGTACTTC
CASSYGRGGRRETQYF
>.|TRBJ1-2|TRBD1|TRBV6-2/TRBV6-3
TGTGCCAGCAGTTACTATGGGACAGGGAACTATGGCTACACCTTC
CASSYYGTGNYGYTF
>.|TRBJ2-5|TRBD2|TRBV6-2/TRBV6-3
TGTGCCAGCAGTATGCCGGGACTAGCGAGCCAAGAGACCCAGTACTTC
CASSMPGLASQETQYF
>.|TRBJ2-1|.|TRBV24-1
TGTGCCACCAGTGTCTTCGGTTCCCACTACAATGAGCAGTTCTTC
CATSVFGSHYNEQFF
>once|TRBJ1-4|.|TRBV4-1
TGCGCCAGCAGCCAAGGAGGACATTCAAATGAAAAACTGTTTTTT
CASSQGGHSNEKLFF
>.|TRBJ2-5|TRBD2|TRBV9
TGTGCCAGCAGCGTAGTTGGCGGGAGCCAAGAGACCCAGTACTTC
CASSVVGGSQETQYF
>.|TRBJ2-2|.|TRBV15
TGTGCCACCAGCAGAGATTTAGCGGCCCGAGGATCCGGGGAGCTGTTTTTT
CATSRDLAARGSGELFF
>.|TRBJ2-5|.|TRBV30
TGTGCCTGGAGTCTGGGCGGGCTTCGAGAGACCCAGTACTTC
CAWSLGGLRETQYF
>.|TRBJ1-3|.|TRBV14
TGTGCCAGCAGCCAAACGGAGCCTGGAAACACCATATATTTT
CASSQTEPGNTIYF
>.|TRBJ1-2|TRBD1|TRBV2
TGTGCCAGCAGGCCCGACAGGGGGCTATATGGCTACACCTTC
CASRPDRGLYGYTF
>.|TRBJ2-1|TRBD1|TRBV7-2
TGTGCCAGCAGCCCCCGTCGGGGGGACAGGGGTTATGAGCAGTTCTTC
CASSPRRGDRGYEQFF
>.|TRBJ2-7|.|TRBV15
TGTGCCACCAGCAGCAGGGGCCGGGGCTACTACGAGCAGTACTTC
CATSSRGRGYYEQYF
>.|TRBJ1-6|.|TRBV28
TGTGCCAGCCGTCCGTCGCGGGGGGTTGTGGTTCAGACCCTCCACTTT
CASRPSRGVVVQTLHF
>.|TRBJ2-7|.|TRBV20-1
TGCAGTGCTCCGTCGGGCTACGAGCAGTACTTC
CSAPSGYEQYF
>few|TRBJ2-2|.|TRBV3-1/TRBV3-2
TGTGCCAGCAGCCGGGACTCCAACACCGGGGAGCTGTTTTTT
CASSRDSNTGELFF
>.|TRBJ1-2|.|TRBV10-3
TGTGCCATCAGTACCGGACAGAACTATGGCTACACCTTC
CAISTGQNYGYTF
>few|TRBJ1-6|TRBD1|TRBV5-1
TGCGCCAGCAGCCTTAGACAGGGCTATTCACCCCTCCACTTT
CASSLRQGYSPLHF
>.|TRBJ1-3|TRBD1|TRBV7-8
TGTGCCAGCACCCCAACGGCAGGGACAGGCTCAAGCTCTGGAAACACCATATATTTT
CASTPTAGTGSSSGNTIYF
>.|TRBJ2-7|TRBD1|TRBV5-6
TGTGCCAGCAGCGCGGGACAGGGGACCTACGAGCAGTACTTC
CASSAGQGTYEQYF
>.|TRBJ1-5|TRBD1|TRBV7-9
TGTGCCAGCAGCTTGGCAGGGGGTAGCAATCAGCCCCAGCATTTT
CASSLAGGSNQPQHF
>.|TRBJ1-1|.|TRBV30
TGTGCCTGGAGTGCCGGGGTTACTGAAGCTTTCTTT
CAWSAGVTEAFF
>.|TRBJ2-6|TRBD1|TRBV19
TGTGCCAGTTCGGACGAAGGGGGCAGTGGGGCCAACGTCCTGACTTTC
CASSDEGGSGANVLTF
>.|TRBJ2-1|.|TRBV10-1
TGCGCCAGCAGTGAGTCGCTTGACAGGACGCAGTTCTTC
CASSESLDRTQFF
>.|TRBJ1-6|TRBD1|TRBV27
TGTGCCAGCACCTACAGGGGACCCTCCTATAATTCACCCCTCCACTTT
CASTYRGPSYNSPLHF
>few|TRBJ1-1|TRBD1|TRBV6-2/TRBV6-3
TGTGCCAGCAGGTACTACAGGGGACTCAGCCCTGAAGCTTTCTTT
CASRYYRGLSPEAFF
>.|TRBJ2-3|TRBD2|TRBV3-1/TRBV3-2
TGTGCCAGCAGCCGACCTAGCGGGGGGGATACGCAGTATTTT
CASSRPSGGDTQYF
>.|TRBJ2-3|TRBD2|TRBV6-2/TRBV6-3
TGTGCCAGCAGTTATTTTGGGACTAGCGTGTATAACACGCAGTATTTT
CASSYFGTSVYNTQYF
>.|TRBJ1-1|.|TRBV6-2/TRBV6-3
TGTGCCAGCAGTTACTTATCACCCCCGGGCACTGAAGCTTTCTTT
CASSYLSPPGTEAFF
>.|TRBJ2-7|.|TRBV7-2
TGTGCCAGCAGCCCATACAGGGTTGGCGAGCAGTACTTC
CASSPYRVGEQYF
>.|TRBJ1-2|.|TRBV21-1
TGTGCCAGCAGCAAAGCTGCAGGTTTTGTCTATGGCTACACCTTC
CASSKAAGFVYGYTF
>.|TRBJ1-6|TRBD1|TRBV6-5
TGTGCCAGCAGTAGGGACAGAGAGAGTTCGGCCCTCCACTTT
CASSRDRESSALHF
>.|TRBJ2-3|TRBD2|TRBV19
TGTGCCAGTACCATTAGCGGGGGCCTCACAGATACGCAGTATTTT
CASTISGGLTDTQYF
>.|TRBJ1-5|TRBD1|TRBV6-1
TGTGCCAGCAGTGCCCGACAGGGAGTGGGAAATCAGCCCCAGCATTTT
CASSARQGVGNQPQHF
>.|TRBJ1-6|.|TRBV5-4
TGTGCCAGCAGCTTGGCTGGGGCTAATTCACCCCTCCACTTT
CASSLAGANSPLHF
>once|TRBJ1-2|.|TRBV9
TGTGCCAGCAGCACCCACCCGACCCTCGACAGGTCGTATGGCTACACCTTC
CASSTHPTLDRSYGYTF
>.|TRBJ2-1|TRBD2|TRBV6-2/TRBV6-3
TGTGCCAGCAGTTATATCCGCCGAATTGGACTAGCGACGAACGCCTACAATGAGCAGTTCTTC
CASSYIRRIGLATNAYNEQFF
>.|TRBJ2-2|.|TRBV9
TGTGCCAGCAGCGTAGCGGATAGCGGCGCGAACACCGGGGAGCTGTTTTTT
CASSVADSGANTGELFF
>once|TRBJ2-2|.|TRBV19
TGTGCCAGTAGGGGGACACTGAACACCGGGGAGCTGTTTTTT
CASRGTLNTGELFF
>.|TRBJ1-1|.|TRBV6-5
TGTGCCAGCAGTCCCCAGGACAGAAACACTGAAGCTTTCTTT
CASSPQDRNTEAFF